This TCR beta chain is drawn from a study of technical replicates of blood from a handful of donors. Between the trimmed V and J ends, which lost 6 bases and 2 bases, there was a span of 16 bases. The CDR3 length is 15 residues. CDR1 is LGHNA, CDR2 YNFKEQ, per germline. The protocol was immunoSEQ multiplex PCR, while the TCRdb copy is restricted to in-frame clones and leaves out a portion. Of roughly 62,000 clones in the sample, roughly 91% are singletons; the top ten hold under 5%. The source is a human donor in good health. Some clones in this sample may be carry-over from other donors' samples. The sample was PBMCs. The genes are TRBV4-2 and TRBJ1-1; possible D gene TRBD1, 6 bases. The CDR3 coding sequence is TGTGCCAGCAGGGAATTAACAGGGCCTAACACTGAAGCTTTCTTT. It specifies CASRELTGPNTEAFF.